A selection of T cell receptor beta chains follows, all from one sample in a study of blood T cell repertoires in COVID-19. Libraries were prepared by immunoSEQ multiplex PCR; TCRdb keeps only in-frame clonotypes and omits some of them. This sample carries around 250,000 clones, about 86% of them seen once, and the ten largest clones take approximately 4.3%. What was sequenced was PBMCs or T cells enriched from blood (not recorded which). These receptors originate from a man younger than 45 with acute COVID-19. Both conserved end residues are part of each CDR3. Each record gives: D gene, J gene, V gene, clone size, CDR3 DNA, CDR3 protein. D genes are given only for firm matches. The size field is filled for only some rows; it gives once, few, many or a size class.

d_call: TRBD2
j_call: TRBJ2-1
v_call: TRBV24-1
clone_size: -
cdr3_nt: TGTGCCACCAGTGATCCCGGACTAGCGGGAGTGATGGAGGAGCAGTTCTTC
cdr3_aa: CATSDPGLAGVMEEQFF

d_call: TRBD2
j_call: TRBJ2-2
v_call: TRBV4-3
clone_size: -
cdr3_nt: TGCGCCAGCAGCCAAGGGACTAGCGGCACCGGGGAGCTGTTTTTT
cdr3_aa: CASSQGTSGTGELFF

d_call: -
j_call: TRBJ1-1
v_call: TRBV18
clone_size: -
cdr3_nt: TGTGCCAGCTCACCTCAACGGACGGGGATGAACACTGAAGCTTTCTTT
cdr3_aa: CASSPQRTGMNTEAFF

d_call: -
j_call: TRBJ1-1
v_call: TRBV2
clone_size: -
cdr3_nt: TGTGCCAGCAGTGTGGCAACTGAAGCTTTCTTT
cdr3_aa: CASSVATEAFF

d_call: TRBD1
j_call: TRBJ1-1
v_call: TRBV3-1/TRBV3-2
clone_size: -
cdr3_nt: TGTGCCAGCAGCCGGCGGGGACAGGGGGACACTGAAGCTTTCTTT
cdr3_aa: CASSRRGQGDTEAFF

d_call: -
j_call: TRBJ1-1
v_call: TRBV6-5
clone_size: -
cdr3_nt: TGTGCCAGCAGTCCAAGCCAGGGGTTAGGAGCTTTCTTT
cdr3_aa: CASSPSQGLGAFF

d_call: -
j_call: TRBJ1-3
v_call: TRBV15
clone_size: once
cdr3_nt: TGTGCCACCAGCAGAGATCGGGGGTGGTATGGCAACACCATATATTTT
cdr3_aa: CATSRDRGWYGNTIYF

d_call: -
j_call: TRBJ2-3
v_call: TRBV6-2/TRBV6-3
clone_size: once
cdr3_nt: TGTGCCAGCAGTTTCTACGGACAGAGCCAGGGGGATACGCAGTATTTT
cdr3_aa: CASSFYGQSQGDTQYF

d_call: TRBD1
j_call: TRBJ1-2
v_call: TRBV5-1
clone_size: -
cdr3_nt: TGCGCCAGCAGCGCCCGGACAGGCTTC
cdr3_aa: CASSARTGF

d_call: -
j_call: TRBJ1-2
v_call: TRBV6-5
clone_size: -
cdr3_nt: TGTGCCAGCAGTTCTAGAGAGGTCGGCTACACCTTC
cdr3_aa: CASSSREVGYTF